This passage covers 7 T cell receptor beta chains from one sample sequenced in a study of identical twins' blood T cells. One entry per CDR3 protein, called by TCRdb with MiXCR from the 5' RACE reads. The sample has about 370,000 distinct CDR3 sequences, about 28% seen once. Sequences were obtained from PBMCs. These receptors all come from a woman aged 18 to 55 in good health.

Regarding this clonotype: A much larger clone lies one base from this, so it may be a read error. The chain recombines TRBV7-9 with TRBJ1-2; weak D call: TRBD1 (5 bases). Per germline, CDR1 SEHNR and CDR2 FQNEAQ (reference sequence). V was shortened by 3 bases and J by 4 bases, with 9 bases between the two germline ends. The CDR3 extends over 13 amino acids. This chain's CDR3 is CASSFGHGYGYTF. In DNA form, the CDR3 reads TGTGCCAGCAGCTTCGGACACGGCTATGGCTACACCTTC.

V gene TRBV13 combines with J gene TRBJ2-7, with TRBD1 identical over 8 bases. The trim removed 4 bases at V and 2 bases at J, leaving 1 base unmatched. This CDR3 comprises 13 residues. Germline values: CDR1 PRHDT, CDR2 FYEKMQ (reference sequence). The chain's CDR3 is CASSSQGAYEQYF. CDR3 bases: TGTGCCAGCAGCTCACAGGGGGCCTACGAGCAGTACTTC.

The chain is built from TRBV19 and TRBJ2-2; 8 nucleotides match TRBD2. The CDR3 length is 15 residues. CDR1 LNHDA and CDR2 SQIVND come from the germline V gene (reference sequence). Trimming took 6 bases from V and 6 from J; bases not matched to a gene: 9. This CDR3 is CASRVSGASPGELFF. As DNA, the CDR3 is TGTGCCAGTAGGGTTAGCGGGGCGTCTCCCGGGGAGCTGTTTTTT. Variable domain in full (rest from reference TRBV19 and TRBJ2-2): DGGITQSPKYLFRKEGQNVTLSCEQNLNHDAMYWYRQDPGQGLRLIYYSQIVNDFQKGDIAEGYSVSREKKESFPLTVTSAQKNPTAFYLCASRVSGASPGELFFGEGSRLTVL.

The rearrangement links TRBV20-1 to TRBJ2-7; no clear D gene. Germline V gives CDR1 DFQATT, CDR2 SNEGSKA (reference sequence). The CDR3 consists of 12 residues. The V and J ends lost 5 bases and 5 bases respectively, with 13 bases between them. CDR3 DNA sequence: TGCAGTGCTGTAGAAGGGAACCACGAGCAGTACTTC. It yields the protein CSAVEGNHEQYF.

In the case of this clonotype: One end of the junction fails to match germline, which may point to a read error. CDR3 in amino acids: CAGSGTEGGYTF. In DNA, the CDR3 is TGTGCCGGCTCCGGGACAGAAGGCGGCTACACCTTC. The chain links TRBV18 to TRBJ1-2, with 7 bases lining up with TRBD1. Germline V gene data show CDR1 as KGHSH and CDR2 as LQKENI. The CDR3 runs 12 residues.

This clonotype was found a few times. The chain uses TRBV24-1 and TRBJ1-1; D possibly corresponds to TRBD1 (5 bases). V was cut by 9 bases and J by 4 bases, with 8 bases left in between. The CDR3 has 11 amino acids. Germline V lookup: CDR1 KGHDR, CDR2 SFDVKD. This CDR3 reads CATGGITEAFF. In DNA form, the CDR3 reads TGTGCCACCGGGGGTATCACTGAAGCTTTCTTT.

This clonotype occurred a few times. The genes are TRBV3-1 and TRBJ2-1, with unresolved D. The CDR3 consists of 14 residues. Per the germline V gene, CDR1 is LGHDT and CDR2 is YNNKEL (reference sequence). V shed 3 bases and J shed 9 bases, with 15 bases lying between them. The CDR3 DNA is TGTGCCAGCAGCCAGACCGTAGTGGTACTTGAGCAGTTCTTC. Its protein is CASSQTVVVLEQFF.